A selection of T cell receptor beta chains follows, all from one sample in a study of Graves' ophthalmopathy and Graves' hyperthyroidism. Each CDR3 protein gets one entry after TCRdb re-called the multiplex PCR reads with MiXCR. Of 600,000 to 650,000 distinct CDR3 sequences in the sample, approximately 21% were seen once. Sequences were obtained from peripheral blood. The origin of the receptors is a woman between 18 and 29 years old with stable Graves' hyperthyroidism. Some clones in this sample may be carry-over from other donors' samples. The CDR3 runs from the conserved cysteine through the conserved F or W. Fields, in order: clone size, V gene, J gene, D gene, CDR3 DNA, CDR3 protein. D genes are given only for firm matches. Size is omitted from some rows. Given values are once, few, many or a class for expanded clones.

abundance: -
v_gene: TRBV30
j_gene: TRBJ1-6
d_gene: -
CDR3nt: TGTGCCTGGGGCCCCGGCCCAGGAGGGTCACCCCTCCACTTT
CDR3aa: CAWGPGPGGSPLHF

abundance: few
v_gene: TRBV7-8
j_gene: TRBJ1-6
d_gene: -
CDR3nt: TGTGCCAGCAGCGGAAGACCCCCTTATAATTCACCCCTCCACTTT
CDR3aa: CASSGRPPYNSPLHF

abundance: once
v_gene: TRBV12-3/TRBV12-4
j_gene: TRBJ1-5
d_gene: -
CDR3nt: TGTGCCAGCAGTTTGGGGGGGATTGATCAGCCCCAGCATTTT
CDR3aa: CASSLGGIDQPQHF

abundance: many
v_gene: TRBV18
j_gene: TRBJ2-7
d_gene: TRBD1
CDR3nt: TGTGCCAGCTCACCAACCGGGACAGAGACCTTGGAGCAGTACTTC
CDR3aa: CASSPTGTETLEQYF

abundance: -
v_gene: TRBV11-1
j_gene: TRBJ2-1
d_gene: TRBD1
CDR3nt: TGTGCCAGCAGCTTAGCTGTACAGGGGGATAATGAGCAGTTCTTC
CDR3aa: CASSLAVQGDNEQFF

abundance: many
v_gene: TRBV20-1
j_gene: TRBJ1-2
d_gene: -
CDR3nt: TGCAGTGCTAGTGTAGGCGGAAGTAACTATGGCTACACCTTC
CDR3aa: CSASVGGSNYGYTF

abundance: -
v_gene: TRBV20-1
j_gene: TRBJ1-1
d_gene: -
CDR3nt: TGCAGTGCTCCACAGGGTGGGGACACTGAAGCTTTCTTT
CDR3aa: CSAPQGGDTEAFF

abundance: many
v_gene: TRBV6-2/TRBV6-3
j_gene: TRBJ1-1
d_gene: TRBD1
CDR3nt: TGTGCCAGCAGTTTCGACAGGGGGCCGAACACTGAAGCTTTCTTT
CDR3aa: CASSFDRGPNTEAFF

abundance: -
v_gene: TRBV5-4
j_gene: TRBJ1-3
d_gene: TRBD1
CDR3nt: TGTGCCAGCAGCTTGGAACAGGGGGCTTGGGGAAACACCATATATTTT
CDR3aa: CASSLEQGAWGNTIYF

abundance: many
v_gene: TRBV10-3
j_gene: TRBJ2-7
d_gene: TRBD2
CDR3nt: TGTGCCACGACCCCCGGGGGGGGAGGGCGCTACGAGCAGTACTTC
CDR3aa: CATTPGGGGRYEQYF

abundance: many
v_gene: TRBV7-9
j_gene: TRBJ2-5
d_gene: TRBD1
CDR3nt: TGTGCCAGCAGCTTATCAGGGGGTCAAGAGACCCAGTACTTC
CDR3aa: CASSLSGGQETQYF

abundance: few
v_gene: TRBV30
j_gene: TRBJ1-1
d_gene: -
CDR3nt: TGTGCCTTAAGAGTACAGGGAGGGGTTACTGAAGCTTTCTTT
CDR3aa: CALRVQGGVTEAFF

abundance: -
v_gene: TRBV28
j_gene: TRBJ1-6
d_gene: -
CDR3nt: TGTGCCAGCAGCCGACCCGGCGAGGGGCAAAATTCACCCCTCCACTTT
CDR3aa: CASSRPGEGQNSPLHF

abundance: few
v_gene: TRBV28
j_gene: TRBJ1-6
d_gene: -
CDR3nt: TGTGCCAGCAGTTTTGAGGGATCGAGCTCCTATAATTCACCCCTCCACTTT
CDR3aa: CASSFEGSSSYNSPLHF

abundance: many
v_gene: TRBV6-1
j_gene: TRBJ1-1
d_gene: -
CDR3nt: TGTGCCAGCAGTCCCCATTCTACTGGGGAAGCTTTCTTT
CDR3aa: CASSPHSTGEAFF

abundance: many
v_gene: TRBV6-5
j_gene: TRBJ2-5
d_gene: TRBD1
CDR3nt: TGTGCCAGCAGTTACGGGACAGGCCGCTTGTTGACCCAGTACTTC
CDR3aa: CASSYGTGRLLTQYF

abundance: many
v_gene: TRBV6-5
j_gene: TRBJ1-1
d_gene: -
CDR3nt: TGTGCCAGCAGACAAACAGGGATTGGCACTGAAGCTTTCTTT
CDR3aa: CASRQTGIGTEAFF

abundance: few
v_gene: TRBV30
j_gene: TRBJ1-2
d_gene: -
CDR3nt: TGTGCCTGGAGTGGACTTTTGAATGGCTACACCTTC
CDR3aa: CAWSGLLNGYTF

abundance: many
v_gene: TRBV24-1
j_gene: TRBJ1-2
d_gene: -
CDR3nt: TGTGCCACCAGTGATAAAGGGTATGGCTACACCTTC
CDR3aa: CATSDKGYGYTF

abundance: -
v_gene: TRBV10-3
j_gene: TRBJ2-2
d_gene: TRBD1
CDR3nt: TGTGCCATCAGGACGGGACAGGCAAAGGGGACCGGGGAGCTGTTTTTT
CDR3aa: CAIRTGQAKGTGELFF

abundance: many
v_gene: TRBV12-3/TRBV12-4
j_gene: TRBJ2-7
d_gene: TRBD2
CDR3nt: TGTGCCAGCTATAGCGGGCCCTCCTACGAGCAGTACTTC
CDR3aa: CASYSGPSYEQYF

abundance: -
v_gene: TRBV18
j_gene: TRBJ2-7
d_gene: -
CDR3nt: TGTGCCAGCTCACCACCAGGGAACTACGAGCAGTACTTC
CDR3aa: CASSPPGNYEQYF

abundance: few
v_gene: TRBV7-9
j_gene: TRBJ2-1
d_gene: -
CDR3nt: TGTGCCAGCAGCTTAGATCTGAGGGATCATGAGCAGTTCTTC
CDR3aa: CASSLDLRDHEQFF

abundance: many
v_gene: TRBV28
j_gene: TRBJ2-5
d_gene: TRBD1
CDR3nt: TGTGCCAGCAGTCCACAGGGGGCGAGACAAGAGACCCAGTACTTC
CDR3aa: CASSPQGARQETQYF

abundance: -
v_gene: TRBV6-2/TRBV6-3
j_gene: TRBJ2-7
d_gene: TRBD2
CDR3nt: TGTGCCAGCAGTTTGACTAGCGGGAGGTTCCACGAGCAGTACTTC
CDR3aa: CASSLTSGRFHEQYF

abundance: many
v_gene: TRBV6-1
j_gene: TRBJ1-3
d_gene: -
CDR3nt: TGTGCCAGCACGACAGGAGATGCTTCTTTAAAAGCCATATATTTT
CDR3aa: CASTTGDASLKAIYF

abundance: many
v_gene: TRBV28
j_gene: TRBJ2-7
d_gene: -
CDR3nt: TGTGCCAGCACCGACAAGGGGAACTACGAGCAGTACTTC
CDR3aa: CASTDKGNYEQYF

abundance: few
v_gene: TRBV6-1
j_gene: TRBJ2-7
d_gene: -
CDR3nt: TGTGCCAGCAGTGAAGGAGGGTTAGGAGTCGAGCAGTACTTC
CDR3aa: CASSEGGLGVEQYF

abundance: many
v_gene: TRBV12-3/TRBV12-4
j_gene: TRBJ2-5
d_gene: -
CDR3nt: TGTGCCAGCAGCCATAACCCCAATTCCCAAGAGACCCAGTACTTC
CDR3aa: CASSHNPNSQETQYF

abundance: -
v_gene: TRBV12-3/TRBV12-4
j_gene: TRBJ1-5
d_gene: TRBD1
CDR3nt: TGTGCCAGCAGATACACGACAGGGGGATGGAATCAGCCCCAGCATTTT
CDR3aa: CASRYTTGGWNQPQHF

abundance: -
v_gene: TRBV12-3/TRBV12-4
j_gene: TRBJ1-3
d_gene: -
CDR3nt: TGTGCCAGCGGAGACGGAACTGGAAACACCATATATTTT
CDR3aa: CASGDGTGNTIYF

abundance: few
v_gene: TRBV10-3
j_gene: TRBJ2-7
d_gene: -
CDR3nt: TGTGCCATCAGTGAGGGATTCGAGCAGTACTTC
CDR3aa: CAISEGFEQYF

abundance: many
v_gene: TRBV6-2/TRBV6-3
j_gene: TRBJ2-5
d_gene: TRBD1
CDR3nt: TGTGCCAGCAGTTACCCCCGGGACAGGGCGGAGACCCAGTACTTC
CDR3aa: CASSYPRDRAETQYF

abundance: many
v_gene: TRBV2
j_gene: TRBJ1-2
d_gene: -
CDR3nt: TGTGCCAGCAGCGGGGACCCCTATGGCTACACCTTC
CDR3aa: CASSGDPYGYTF

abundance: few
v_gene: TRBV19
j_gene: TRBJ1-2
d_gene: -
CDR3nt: TGTGCCAGTAGTATAGAGGCAGCTAACTATGGCTACACCTTC
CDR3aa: CASSIEAANYGYTF

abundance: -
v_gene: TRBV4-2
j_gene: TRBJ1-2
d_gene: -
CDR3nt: TGTGCCAGCAGCCAAGATCGGGGGGACCCCCTCTCCATTTATGGCTACACCTTC
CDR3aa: CASSQDRGDPLSIYGYTF